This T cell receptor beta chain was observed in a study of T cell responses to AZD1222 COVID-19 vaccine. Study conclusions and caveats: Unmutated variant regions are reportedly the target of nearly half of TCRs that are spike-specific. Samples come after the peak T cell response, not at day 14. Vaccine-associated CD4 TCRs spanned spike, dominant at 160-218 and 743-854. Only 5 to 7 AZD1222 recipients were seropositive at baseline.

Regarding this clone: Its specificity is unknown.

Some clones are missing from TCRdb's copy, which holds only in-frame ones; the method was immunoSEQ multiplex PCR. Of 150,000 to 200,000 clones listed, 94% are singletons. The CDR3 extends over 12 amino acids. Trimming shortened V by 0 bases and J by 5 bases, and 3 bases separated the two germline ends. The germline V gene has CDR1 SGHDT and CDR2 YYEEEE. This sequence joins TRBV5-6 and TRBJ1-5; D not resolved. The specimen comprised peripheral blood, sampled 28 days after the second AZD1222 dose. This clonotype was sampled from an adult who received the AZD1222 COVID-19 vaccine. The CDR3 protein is CASSLVDQPQHF. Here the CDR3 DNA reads TGTGCCAGCAGCTTGGTGGATCAGCCCCAGCATTTT.